This TCR beta chain was recovered during a study of Ad26.COV2.S vaccination and SARS-CoV-2 variants. Study-wide context: Into the muscle, Ad26.COV2.S was dosed once or twice, 56 days apart.

This table comes from immunoSEQ multiplex PCR, and its TCRdb copy is limited to in-frame clones, with some not included. The table lists hundreds of thousands of clones, approximately 90% of them singletons. The CDR3 has 14 amino acids. Trimming removed 4 bases at V and 6 bases at J, with 14 bases between. CDR1 SGHRS and CDR2 YFSETQ come from the germline V gene. Sample treatment: about 20 received Ad26.COV2.S at low or high dose, single or two shots; about 5 received placebo; per-sample allocation not given. After the first vaccine or placebo injection, samples were drawn on day 63. This clonotype was sampled from a person aged 18 to 59 who received the Ad26.COV2.S COVID-19 vaccine or a placebo. V and J are TRBV5-1 and TRBJ2-1; D uncertain. The input for sequencing was peripheral blood, taken in a trial of Ad26.COV2.S vaccine versus placebo. CDR3 amino acids: CASSPDPRGNEQFF. The CDR3 nucleotides are TGCGCCAGCAGCCCTGACCCTCGAGGCAATGAGCAGTTCTTC.